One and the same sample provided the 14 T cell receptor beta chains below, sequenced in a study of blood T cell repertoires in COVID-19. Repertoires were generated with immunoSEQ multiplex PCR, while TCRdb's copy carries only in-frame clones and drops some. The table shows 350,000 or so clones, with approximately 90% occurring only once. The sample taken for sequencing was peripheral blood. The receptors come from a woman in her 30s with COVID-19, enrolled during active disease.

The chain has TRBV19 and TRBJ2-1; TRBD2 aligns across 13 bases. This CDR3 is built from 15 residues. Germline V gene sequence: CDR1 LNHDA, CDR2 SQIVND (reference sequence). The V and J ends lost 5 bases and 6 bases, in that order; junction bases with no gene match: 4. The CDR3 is CASSALAGGFNEQFF. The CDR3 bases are TGTGCCAGTAGTGCACTAGCGGGGGGGTTCAATGAGCAGTTCTTC.

CDR3: CASSFSGQGVWVGYTF. DNA for the CDR3: TGTGCCAGCAGCTTTTCGGGACAGGGGGTTTGGGTTGGCTACACCTTC. This chain connects TRBV7-2 to TRBJ1-2; 11 bases fit TRBD1. This CDR3 has 16 residues. The germline V gene has CDR1 SGHTA and CDR2 FQGNSA. The ends lost 3 bases at V and 7 bases at J; junction bases unmatched: 10.

Written as DNA, the CDR3 is TGTGCCAGCAGCTTAGAGGGGCAGGGGGAGGAGACCCAGTACTTC. This translates into CASSLEGQGEETQYF. The chain joins TRBV7-6 to TRBJ2-5; 7 bases match TRBD1. Losses at the gene ends were 1 base for V and 5 bases for J; bases not matched to a gene: 7. CDR3 length: 15 residues. Germline V gives CDR1 SGHVS, CDR2 FNYEAQ.

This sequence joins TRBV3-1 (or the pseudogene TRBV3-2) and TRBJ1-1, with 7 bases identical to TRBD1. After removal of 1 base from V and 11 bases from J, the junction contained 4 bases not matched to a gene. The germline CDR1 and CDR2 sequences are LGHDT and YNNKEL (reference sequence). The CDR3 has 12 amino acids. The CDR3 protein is CASSQVGRGAFF. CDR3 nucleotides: TGTGCCAGCAGCCAAGTGGGCAGGGGGGCTTTCTTT.

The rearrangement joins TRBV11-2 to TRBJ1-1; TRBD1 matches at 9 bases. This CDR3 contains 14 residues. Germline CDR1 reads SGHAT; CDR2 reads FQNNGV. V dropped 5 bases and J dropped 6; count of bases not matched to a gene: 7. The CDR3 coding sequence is TGTGCCAGCAGCAACAGGGGGCTCGAGGCTGAAGCTTTCTTT. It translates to CASSNRGLEAEAFF.

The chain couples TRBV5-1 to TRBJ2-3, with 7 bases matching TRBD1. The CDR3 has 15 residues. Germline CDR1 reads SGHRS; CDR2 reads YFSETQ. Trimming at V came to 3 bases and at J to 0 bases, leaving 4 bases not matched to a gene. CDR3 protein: CASSSGQISTDTQYF. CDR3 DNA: TGCGCCAGCAGCTCGGGACAGATCAGCACAGATACGCAGTATTTT.

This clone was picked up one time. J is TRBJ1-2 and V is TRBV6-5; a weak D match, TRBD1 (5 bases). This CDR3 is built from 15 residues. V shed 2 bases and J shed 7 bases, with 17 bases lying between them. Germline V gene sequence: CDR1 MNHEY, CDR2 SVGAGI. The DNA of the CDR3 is TGTGCCAGCAGTTACGGTGGGAGCCGGGGGAGTGGCTACACCTTC. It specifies CASSYGGSRGSGYTF.

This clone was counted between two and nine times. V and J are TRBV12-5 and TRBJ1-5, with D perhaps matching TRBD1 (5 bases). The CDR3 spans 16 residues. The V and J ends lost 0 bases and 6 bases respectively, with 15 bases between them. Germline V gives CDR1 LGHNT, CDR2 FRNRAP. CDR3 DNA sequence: TGTGCTAGTGGTTTGGTCGGGGCGGGACGGAGTCAGCCCCAGCATTTT. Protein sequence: CASGLVGAGRSQPQHF.

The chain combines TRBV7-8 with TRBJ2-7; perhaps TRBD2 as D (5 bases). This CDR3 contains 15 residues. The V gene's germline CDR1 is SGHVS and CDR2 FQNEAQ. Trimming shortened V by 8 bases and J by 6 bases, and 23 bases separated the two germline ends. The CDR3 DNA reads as TGTGCCAGCGCCAAGTGGAGGCCAGATCAGTCCGAGCAGTACGTC. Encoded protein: CASAKWRPDQSEQYV.

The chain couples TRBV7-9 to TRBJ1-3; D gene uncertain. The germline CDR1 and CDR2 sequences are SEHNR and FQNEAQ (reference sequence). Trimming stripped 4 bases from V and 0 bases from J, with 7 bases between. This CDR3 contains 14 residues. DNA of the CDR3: TGTGCCAGCAGCTACCACAGCTCTGGAAACACCATATATTTT. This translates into CASSYHSSGNTIYF. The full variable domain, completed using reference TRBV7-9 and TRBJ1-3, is DTGVSQNPRHKITKRGQNVTFRCDPISEHNRLYWYRQTLGQGPEFLTYFQNEAQLEKSRLLSDRFSAERPKGSFSTLEIQRTEQGDSAMYLCASSYHSSGNTIYFGEGSWLTVV.

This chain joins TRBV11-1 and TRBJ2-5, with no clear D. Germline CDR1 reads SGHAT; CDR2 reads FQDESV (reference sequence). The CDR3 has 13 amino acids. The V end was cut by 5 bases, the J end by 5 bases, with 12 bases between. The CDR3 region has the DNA TGTGCCAGCAGCCCCACCACTCGCGAGACCCAGTACTTC. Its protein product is CASSPTTRETQYF.

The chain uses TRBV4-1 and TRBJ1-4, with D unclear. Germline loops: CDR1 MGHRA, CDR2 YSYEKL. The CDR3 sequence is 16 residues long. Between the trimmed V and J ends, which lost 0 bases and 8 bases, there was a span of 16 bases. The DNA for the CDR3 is TGCGCCAGCAGCCAAGATATAGGTTCGGGAGGCGAAAAACTGTTTTTT. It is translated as CASSQDIGSGGEKLFF.

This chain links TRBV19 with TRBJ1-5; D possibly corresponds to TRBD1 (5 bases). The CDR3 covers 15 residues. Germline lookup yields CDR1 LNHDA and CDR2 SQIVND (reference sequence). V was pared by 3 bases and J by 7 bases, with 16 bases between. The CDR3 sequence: CASSISGGVEQPQHF. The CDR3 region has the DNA TGTGCCAGTAGTATCTCGGGAGGGGTGGAGCAGCCCCAGCATTTT.

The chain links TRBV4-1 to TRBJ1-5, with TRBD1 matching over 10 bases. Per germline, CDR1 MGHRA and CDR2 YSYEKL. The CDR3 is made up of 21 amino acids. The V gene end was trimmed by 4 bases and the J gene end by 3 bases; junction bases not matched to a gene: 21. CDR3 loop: CASSPTEVRDRGTIDNQPQHF. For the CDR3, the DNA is TGCGCCAGCAGCCCCACTGAGGTCCGGGACAGGGGTACTATAGACAATCAGCCCCAGCATTTT.